Following are 23 T cell receptor beta chains from one sample sequenced in a study of blood T cell repertoires in COVID-19. The assay was immunoSEQ multiplex PCR, and TCRdb's table has in-frame clones only and misses some. The table includes some 60,000 clones, roughly 85% detected once. What was sequenced was peripheral blood. These receptors all come from a human donor in a cohort sampled during active COVID-19.

The chain recombines TRBV6-5 with TRBJ2-1; TRBD1 agrees at 9 bases. CDR1 is MNHEY and CDR2 is SVGAGI in the germline V gene. CDR3 size: 15 residues. V lost 6 bases to trimming and J lost 5 bases; unmatched junction nucleotides: 8. The CDR3 is CASRFRDRANNEQFF. Here the CDR3 DNA reads TGTGCCAGCAGATTCCGGGACAGGGCGAACAATGAGCAGTTCTTC.

V gene TRBV2 combines with J gene TRBJ1-2; D is unresolved. Germline assignment: CDR1 SNHLY and CDR2 FYNNEI. V lost 8 bases and J 1 base, leaving 11 bases between the germline ends. CDR3 length: 13 residues. DNA for the CDR3: TGTGCCAGCTCCGGGGTGGGTAACTATGGCTACACCTTC. Translation gives CASSGVGNYGYTF.

CDR3 bases: TGTGCCAGCAGCCCGATGACAGACCCCTCAGGGAACACCATATATTTT. As protein: CASSPMTDPSGNTIYF. The rearrangement links TRBV9 to TRBJ1-3; possible D gene TRBD1, 5 bases. This CDR3 has 16 amino acids. The ends were cut back, 4 bases at V and 7 bases at J, with 21 bases in the middle. Germline lookup yields CDR1 SGDLS and CDR2 YYNGEE.

This clone came up once. The chain is built from TRBV6-5 and TRBJ1-1, with 9 bases aligning to TRBD1. The CDR3 is 13 residues long. Trimming cost V 6 bases and J 12 bases; bases outside gene matches: 11. Per germline, CDR1 MNHEY and CDR2 SVGAGI. The CDR3 nucleotides read TGTGCCAGCAGCCGGGACAGGGTCTCGAAAACTTTCTTT. Translated, it gives CASSRDRVSKTFF.

The J gene is TRBJ2-7, the V gene TRBV10-3; 9 positions agree with TRBD1. This CDR3 comprises 14 residues. Germline V gives CDR1 ENHRY, CDR2 SYGVKD. V shed 6 bases, J shed 5 bases, and the junction held 8 bases outside the gene matches. CDR3: CAISQAGQGHEQYF. The CDR3 DNA reads as TGTGCCATCAGCCAGGCGGGACAGGGCCACGAGCAGTACTTC.

The CDR3 bases are TGTGCCAGCACGAGGGTAGGGCAAGAGACCCAGTACTTC. Translating it yields CASTRVGQETQYF. The rearrangement links TRBV6-5 to TRBJ2-5; tentatively, D is TRBD2 (5 bases). The germline V and J ends were trimmed by 7 bases and 2 bases, with 11 bases remaining between them. There are 13 residues in the CDR3. Germline V lookup: CDR1 MNHEY, CDR2 SVGAGI.

The chain links TRBV19 to TRBJ2-7, with 10 nucleotides matching TRBD2. The CDR3 is made up of 15 amino acids. Germline V gives CDR1 LNHDA, CDR2 SQIVND (reference sequence). V trimming: 3 bases; J trimming: 0 bases; junction bases outside the gene matches: 2. CDR3 region: CASSISSGGSYEQYF. In nucleotides, the CDR3 is TGTGCCAGTAGTATTTCTAGCGGGGGCTCCTACGAGCAGTACTTC.

The genes are TRBV11-2 and TRBJ2-5, with D perhaps matching TRBD2 (5 bases). The CDR3 extends over 13 amino acids. Trimming cost V 5 bases and J 4 bases, with 11 bases left between them. CDR1 is SGHAT, CDR2 FQNNGV, per germline. CDR3 loop: CASSPSGVETQYF. CDR3 coding DNA: TGTGCCAGCAGCCCCTCCGGGGTAGAGACCCAGTACTTC.

The chain carries TRBV19 and TRBJ2-7; a possible D gene is TRBD1 (5 bases). Trimming stripped 5 bases from V and 2 bases from J, with 10 bases between. The germline V gene encodes CDR1 LNHDA and CDR2 SQIVND (reference sequence). The CDR3 extends over 13 amino acids. CDR3 DNA sequence: TGTGCCAGTAGTCCTACAGGAGCCTACGAGCAGTACTTC. This translates into CASSPTGAYEQYF.

Of note for this clone: This sample includes further DNA sequences coding for the same CDR3. This chain connects TRBV6-2 or TRBV6-3 to TRBJ1-2; 8 nucleotides agree with TRBD1. The ends lost 0 bases at V and 8 bases at J; junction bases unmatched: 2. This CDR3 comprises 13 residues. CDR1 is MNHEY, CDR2 SVGEGT, per germline. The CDR3 here is CASSYSGQGGYTF. CDR3 bases: TGTGCCAGCAGTTACTCAGGACAGGGAGGCTACACCTTC.

This chain uses TRBV24-1 with TRBJ2-3, with a weak D call TRBD1 (6 bases). The CDR3 is made up of 15 amino acids. CDR1 is KGHDR and CDR2 is SFDVKD in the germline V gene. V was cut by 7 bases and J by 0 bases, with 13 bases left in between. DNA of the CDR3: TGTGCCACCAGGGCCGGACAGTTTAGCACAGATACGCAGTATTTT. This translates into CATRAGQFSTDTQYF.

This clone was picked up a small number of times. The V call is TRBV19, the J call TRBJ1-1; possible D gene TRBD1, 6 bases. The CDR3 extends over 12 amino acids. Germline CDR1 reads LNHDA; CDR2 reads SQIVND (reference sequence). The V end was cut by 5 bases, the J end by 5 bases, with 9 bases between. The CDR3 DNA reads as TGTGCCAGTAGTCAGGGGAATACTGAAGCTTTCTTT. Protein sequence: CASSQGNTEAFF.

The V and J genes are TRBV3-1 (or the pseudogene TRBV3-2) and TRBJ1-4; 9 bases match TRBD1. V was clipped by 5 bases and J by 7 bases; unmatched bases: 8. CDR1 is LGHDT, CDR2 YNNKEL, per germline (reference sequence). The CDR3 runs 15 residues. CDR3 nucleotide sequence: TGTGCCAGCAGCAATACAGGGGGCAGTATTGAAAAACTGTTTTTT. Translation gives CASSNTGGSIEKLFF.

The chain employs TRBV7-8 and TRBJ2-2; 12 nucleotides match TRBD2. Per germline, CDR1 SGHVS and CDR2 FQNEAQ. The V gene end was trimmed by 5 bases and the J gene end by 4 bases; junction bases not matched to a gene: 2. The CDR3 is made up of 15 amino acids. The CDR3 DNA reads as TGTGCCAGCAGCCAGGGACTAGCGGGCACCGGGGAGCTGTTTTTT. As protein: CASSQGLAGTGELFF. Looking up the rest from reference TRBV7-8 and TRBJ2-2 gives the full variable domain: GAGVSQSPRYKVAKRGQDVALRCDPISGHVSLFWYQQALGQGPEFLTYFQNEAQLDKSGLPSDRFFAERPEGSVSTLKIQRTQQEDSAVYLCASSQGLAGTGELFFGEGSRLTVL.

The chain is built from TRBV29-1 and TRBJ2-3; 13 bases fit TRBD2. Unmatched junction bases numbered 5, after V lost 6 bases and J lost 5 bases. The CDR3 is made up of 14 amino acids. Germline-derived CDR1 and CDR2 are SQVTM and ANQGSEA. The CDR3 DNA reads TGCAGCGTGAAGGGACTAGCGGGGCAAGATACGCAGTATTTT. As protein: CSVKGLAGQDTQYF.

The rearrangement uses TRBV11-2 and TRBJ2-5; D is perhaps TRBD1 (5 bases). The V end was cut by 1 base, the J end by 1 base, with 13 bases between. Germline lookup yields CDR1 SGHAT and CDR2 FQNNGV. The CDR3 totals 16 residues. The CDR3 loop is CASSLVLWTLQETQYF. The CDR3 nucleotides read TGTGCCAGCAGCTTAGTCTTATGGACACTCCAAGAGACCCAGTACTTC.

This clone has just a few counts. The rearrangement joins TRBV4-3 to TRBJ2-1; 12 nucleotides line up with TRBD2. Germline CDR1 and CDR2: LGHNA and YSLEER. The junction had 8 bases not matched to a gene; V was cut back by 1 base and J by 1 base. The CDR3 length is 19 residues. CDR3 sequence: CASSQALAGGLRSYNEQFF. Here the CDR3 DNA reads TGCGCCAGCAGCCAAGCCCTAGCGGGGGGGCTTCGGTCCTACAATGAGCAGTTCTTC.

The rearrangement links TRBV15 to TRBJ2-7; no clear D gene. The CDR3 is made up of 14 amino acids. Germline V gene data show CDR1 as LNHNV and CDR2 as YYDKDF (reference sequence). V was shortened by 0 bases and J by 2 bases, with 8 bases between the two germline ends. CDR3: CATSRDLGPYEQYF. DNA for the CDR3: TGTGCCACCAGCAGAGATCTTGGCCCCTACGAGCAGTACTTC.

The chain recombines TRBV9 with TRBJ2-6; 9 nucleotides line up with TRBD1. The CDR3 contains 17 residues. Germline CDR1 SGDLS, CDR2 YYNGEE. V dropped 3 bases and J dropped 0; count of bases not matched to a gene: 4. As DNA, the CDR3 is TGTGCCAGCAGCGACGGGACAGGGAACTCTGGGGCCAACGTCCTGACTTTC. Protein product: CASSDGTGNSGANVLTF.

The chain joins TRBV11-2 to TRBJ2-5, with 10 bases identical to TRBD2. Germline V gene lookup returns CDR1 SGHAT and CDR2 FQNNGV. V was clipped by 5 bases and J by 4 bases; unmatched bases: 4. The CDR3 is 14 residues long. The CDR3 loop is CASSAAGGVETQYF. The CDR3 nucleotides read TGTGCCAGCAGCGCAGCGGGGGGGGTAGAGACCCAGTACTTC.

The rearrangement joins TRBV14 to TRBJ2-3; no reliable D call. Germline V gene data show CDR1 as SGHDN and CDR2 as FVKESK. V was clipped by 1 base and J by 8 bases, with 4 bases between them. CDR3 length equals 11 residues. The CDR3 DNA follows: TGTGCCAGCAGCCAAGTAGCTACGCAGTATTTT. Residues: CASSQVATQYF.

The rearrangement links TRBV7-2 to TRBJ1-1; D remains unclear. Trimming removed 5 bases at V and 4 bases at J, with 8 bases between. CDR1 SGHTA and CDR2 FQGNSA come from the germline V gene. This CDR3 is 12 amino acids long. The CDR3 loop is CASSPRFTEAFF. CDR3 sequence (DNA): TGTGCCAGCAGCCCCAGGTTCACTGAAGCTTTCTTT.

The V gene is TRBV6-2 or TRBV6-3, the J gene TRBJ1-2; D perhaps matches TRBD1 (5 bases). The CDR3 spans 15 residues. Trimming cost V 4 bases and J 6 bases, with 18 bases left between them. Germline-derived CDR1 and CDR2 are MNHEY and SVGEGT. CDR3 sequence (DNA): TGTGCCAGCAGTTCTAGACAGCCTATTAAGGATGGCTACACCTTC. Amino acid sequence: CASSSRQPIKDGYTF.